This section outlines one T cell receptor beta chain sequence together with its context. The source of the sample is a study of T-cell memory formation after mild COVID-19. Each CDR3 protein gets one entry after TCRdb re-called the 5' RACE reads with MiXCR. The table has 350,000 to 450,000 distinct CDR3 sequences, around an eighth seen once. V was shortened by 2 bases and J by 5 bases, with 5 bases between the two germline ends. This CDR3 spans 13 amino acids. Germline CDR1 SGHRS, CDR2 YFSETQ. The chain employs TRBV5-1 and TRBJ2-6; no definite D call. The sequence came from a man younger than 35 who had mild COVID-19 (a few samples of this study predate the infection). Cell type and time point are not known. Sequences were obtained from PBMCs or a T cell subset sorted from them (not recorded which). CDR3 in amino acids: CASSFFWANVLTF. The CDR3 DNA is TGCGCCAGCAGCTTCTTTTGGGCCAACGTCCTGACTTTC.